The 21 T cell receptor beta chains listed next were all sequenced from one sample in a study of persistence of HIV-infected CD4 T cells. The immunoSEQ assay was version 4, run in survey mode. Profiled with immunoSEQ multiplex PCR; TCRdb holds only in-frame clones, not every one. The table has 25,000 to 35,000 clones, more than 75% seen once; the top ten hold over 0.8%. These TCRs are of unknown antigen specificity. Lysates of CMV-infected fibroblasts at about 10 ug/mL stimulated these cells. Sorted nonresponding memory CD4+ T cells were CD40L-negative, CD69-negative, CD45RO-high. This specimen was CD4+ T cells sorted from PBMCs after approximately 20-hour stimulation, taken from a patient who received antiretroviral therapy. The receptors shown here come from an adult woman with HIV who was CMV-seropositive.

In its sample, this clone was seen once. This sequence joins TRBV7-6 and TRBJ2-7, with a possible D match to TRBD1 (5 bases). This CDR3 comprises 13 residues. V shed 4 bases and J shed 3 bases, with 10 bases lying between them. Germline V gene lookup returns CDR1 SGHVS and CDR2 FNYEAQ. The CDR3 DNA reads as TGTGCCAGCAGCTCGACAGAGTACTACGAGCAGTACTTC. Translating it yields CASSSTEYYEQYF. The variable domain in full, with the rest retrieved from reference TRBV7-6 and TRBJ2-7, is GAGVSQSPRYKVTKRGQDVALRCDPISGHVSLYWYRQALGQGPEFLTYFNYEAQQDKSGLPNDRFSAERPEGSISTLTIQRTEQRDSAMYRCASSSTEYYEQYFGPGTRLTVT.

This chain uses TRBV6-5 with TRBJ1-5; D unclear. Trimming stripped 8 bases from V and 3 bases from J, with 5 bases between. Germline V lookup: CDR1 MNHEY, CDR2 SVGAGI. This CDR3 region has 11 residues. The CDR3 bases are TGTGCCAGCGGGAACAATCAGCCCCAGCATTTT. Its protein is CASGNNQPQHF.

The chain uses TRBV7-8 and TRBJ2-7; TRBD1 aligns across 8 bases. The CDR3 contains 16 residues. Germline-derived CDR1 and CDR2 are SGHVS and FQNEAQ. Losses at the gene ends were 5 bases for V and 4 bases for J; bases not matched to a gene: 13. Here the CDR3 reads CASSLEGTGGLYEQYF. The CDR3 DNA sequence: TGTGCCAGCAGCCTCGAAGGGACAGGCGGCTTGTACGAGCAGTACTTC.

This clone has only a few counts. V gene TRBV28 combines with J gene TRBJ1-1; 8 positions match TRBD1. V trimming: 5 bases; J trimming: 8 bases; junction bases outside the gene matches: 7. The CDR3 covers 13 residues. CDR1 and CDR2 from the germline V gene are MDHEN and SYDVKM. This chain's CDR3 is CASSLDRGAEAFF. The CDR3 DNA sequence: TGTGCCAGCAGTCTTGACAGGGGCGCGGAAGCTTTCTTT.

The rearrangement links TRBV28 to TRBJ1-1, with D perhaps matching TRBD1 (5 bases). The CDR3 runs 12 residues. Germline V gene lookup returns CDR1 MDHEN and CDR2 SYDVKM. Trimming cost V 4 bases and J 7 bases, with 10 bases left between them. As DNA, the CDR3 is TGTGCCAGCAGTTCCGGGACCGGTGAAGCTTTCTTT. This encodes CASSSGTGEAFF. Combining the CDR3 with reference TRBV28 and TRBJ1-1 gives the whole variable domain DVKVTQSSRYLVKRTGEKVFLECVQDMDHENMFWYRQDPGLGLRLIYFSYDVKMKEKGDIPEGYSVSREKKERFSLILESASTNQTSMYLCASSSGTGEAFFGQGTRLTVV.

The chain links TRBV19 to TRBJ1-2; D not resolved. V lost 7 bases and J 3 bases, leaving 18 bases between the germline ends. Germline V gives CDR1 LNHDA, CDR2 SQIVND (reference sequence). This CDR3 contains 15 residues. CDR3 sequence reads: CASTYKHGPHYGYTF. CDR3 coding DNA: TGTGCCAGTACCTATAAGCACGGACCTCACTATGGCTACACCTTC.

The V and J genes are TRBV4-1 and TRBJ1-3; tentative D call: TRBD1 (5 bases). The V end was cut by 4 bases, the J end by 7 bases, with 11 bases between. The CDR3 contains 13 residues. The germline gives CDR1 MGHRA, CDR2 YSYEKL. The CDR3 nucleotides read TGCGCCAGCAGCCCTCAGGGTTTCAACACCATATATTTT. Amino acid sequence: CASSPQGFNTIYF.

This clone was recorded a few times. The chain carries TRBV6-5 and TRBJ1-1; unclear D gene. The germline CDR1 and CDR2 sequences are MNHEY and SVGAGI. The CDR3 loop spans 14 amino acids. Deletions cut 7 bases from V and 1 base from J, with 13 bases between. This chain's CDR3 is CASTSSEANTEAFF. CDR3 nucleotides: TGTGCCAGCACGTCCTCAGAGGCGAACACTGAAGCTTTCTTT.

CDR3 residues: CASSLGAEAFF. CDR3 in DNA: TGTGCCAGCAGCCTGGGGGCTGAAGCTTTCTTT. The chain couples TRBV3-1 (or the pseudogene TRBV3-2) to TRBJ1-1; weak D call: TRBD1 (5 bases). CDR3 length: 11 amino acids. Germline-derived CDR1 and CDR2 are LGHDT and YNNKEL (reference sequence). Trimming took 4 bases from V and 6 from J, leaving 6 bases between them.

The CDR3 coding sequence is TGTGCCAGCAGCCTATCGGGAGGCCAGGGAGGACTGTTTTTT. Its translation: CASSLSGGQGGLFF. The chain links TRBV7-9 to TRBJ1-4, with a tentative D call TRBD1 (5 bases). The CDR3 covers 14 residues. Germline V gives CDR1 SEHNR, CDR2 FQNEAQ (reference sequence). Trimming shortened V by 5 bases and J by 13 bases, and 20 bases separated the two germline ends.

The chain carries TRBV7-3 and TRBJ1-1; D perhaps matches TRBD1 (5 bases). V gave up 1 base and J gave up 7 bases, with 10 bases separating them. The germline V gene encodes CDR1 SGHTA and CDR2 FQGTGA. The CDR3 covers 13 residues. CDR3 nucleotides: TGTGCCAGCAGCTTAATTGGGGGGAGTGAAGCTTTCTTT. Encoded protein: CASSLIGGSEAFF.

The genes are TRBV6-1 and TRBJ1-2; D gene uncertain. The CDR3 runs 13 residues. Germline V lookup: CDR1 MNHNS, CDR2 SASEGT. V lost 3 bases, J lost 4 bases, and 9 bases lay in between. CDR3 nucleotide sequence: TGTGCCAGCAGTGAGAACAGATTCTATGGCTACACCTTC. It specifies CASSENRFYGYTF.

The CDR3 loop is CASSLGAEAFF. The DNA of the CDR3 is TGCGCCAGCAGCTTGGGAGCTGAAGCTTTCTTT. This chain uses TRBV5-1 with TRBJ1-1, with D unclear. Trimming pared 0 bases from V and 6 bases from J, leaving 3 bases between. The germline V gene encodes CDR1 SGHRS and CDR2 YFSETQ. CDR3 length: 11 residues.

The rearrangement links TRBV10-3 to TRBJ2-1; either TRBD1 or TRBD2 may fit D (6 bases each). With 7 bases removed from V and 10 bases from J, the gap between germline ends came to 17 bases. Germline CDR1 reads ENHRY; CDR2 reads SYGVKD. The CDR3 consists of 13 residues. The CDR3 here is CAIMSAPGGEQFF. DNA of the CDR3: TGTGCCATCATGTCGGCACCCGGGGGCGAGCAGTTCTTC.

CDR3 bases: TGTGCTAGTGGTCTAAACACCATATATTTT. Amino acids: CASGLNTIYF. The V and J genes are TRBV12-5 and TRBJ1-3; D remains ambiguous. There are 10 residues in the CDR3. V was clipped by 5 bases and J by 6 bases, with 2 bases between them. CDR1 is LGHNT, CDR2 FRNRAP, per germline.

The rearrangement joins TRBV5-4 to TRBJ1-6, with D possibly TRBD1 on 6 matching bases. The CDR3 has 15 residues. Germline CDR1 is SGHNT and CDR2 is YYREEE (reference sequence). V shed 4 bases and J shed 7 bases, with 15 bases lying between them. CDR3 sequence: CASSPSGQTNSPLHF. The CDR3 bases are TGTGCCAGCAGCCCTTCCGGACAGACAAATTCACCCCTCCACTTT.

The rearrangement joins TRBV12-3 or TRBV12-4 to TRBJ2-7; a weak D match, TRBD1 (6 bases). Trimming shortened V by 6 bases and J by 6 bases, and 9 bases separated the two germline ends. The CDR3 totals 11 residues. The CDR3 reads CASSPGAEQYF. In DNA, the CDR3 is TGTGCCAGCAGCCCAGGGGCCGAGCAGTACTTC.

CDR3 DNA: TGTGCCAGCAGTAAACAGGGGGTGAATGAAAAACTGTTTTTT. It yields the protein CASSKQGVNEKLFF. The V call is TRBV28, the J call TRBJ1-4; 8 bases are a match to TRBD1. Germline V gene lookup returns CDR1 MDHEN and CDR2 SYDVKM. The CDR3 consists of 14 residues. Germline trimming cut 5 bases from V and 5 bases from J; bases unmatched to any gene: 4.

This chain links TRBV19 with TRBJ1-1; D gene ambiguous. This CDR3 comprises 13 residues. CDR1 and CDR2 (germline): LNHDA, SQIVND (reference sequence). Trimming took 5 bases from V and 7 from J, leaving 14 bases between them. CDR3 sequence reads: CASSSRGESEAFF. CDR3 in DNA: TGTGCCAGTAGTTCTCGGGGAGAAAGTGAAGCTTTCTTT.

CDR3 loop: CASSHGGQGGNQPQHF. CDR3 coding DNA: TGTGCCAGCAGCCATGGCGGACAGGGAGGCAATCAGCCCCAGCATTTT. The chain has TRBV14 and TRBJ1-5; 8 bases match TRBD1. The J segment lost 2 bases and the V segment lost 3 bases, leaving 6 bases of the junction unmatched. CDR1 is SGHDN and CDR2 is FVKESK in the germline V gene. There are 16 residues in the CDR3.

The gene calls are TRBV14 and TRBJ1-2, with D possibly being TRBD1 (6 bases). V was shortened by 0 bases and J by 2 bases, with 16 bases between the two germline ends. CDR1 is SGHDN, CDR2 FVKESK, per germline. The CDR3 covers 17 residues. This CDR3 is CASSQESQGRGNYGYTF. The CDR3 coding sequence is TGTGCCAGCAGCCAAGAATCCCAGGGGCGAGGGAACTATGGCTACACCTTC.